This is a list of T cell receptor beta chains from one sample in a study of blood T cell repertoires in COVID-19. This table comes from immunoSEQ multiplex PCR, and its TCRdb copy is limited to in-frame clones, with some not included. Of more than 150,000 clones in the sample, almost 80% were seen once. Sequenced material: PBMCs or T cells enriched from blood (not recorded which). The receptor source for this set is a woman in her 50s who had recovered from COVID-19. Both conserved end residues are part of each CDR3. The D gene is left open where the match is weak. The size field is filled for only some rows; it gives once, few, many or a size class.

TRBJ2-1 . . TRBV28 TGTGCCAGCAGCCGCGGGACTGCGGGACGGAGGGAGCAGTTCTTC CASSRGTAGRREQFF
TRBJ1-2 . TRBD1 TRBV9 TGTGCCAGCAGCGTAGGAGGGACAGGGGGCTATGGCTACACCTTC CASSVGGTGGYGYTF
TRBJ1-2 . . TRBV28 TGTGCCAGCGCGGGAAATAACTATGGCTACACCTTC CASAGNNYGYTF
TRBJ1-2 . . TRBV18 TGTGCCAGCTCACTAACCGACAGCTATGGCTACACCTTC CASSLTDSYGYTF
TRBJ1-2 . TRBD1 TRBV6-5 TGTGCCAGCAGTCGGGAAGGACAGGCCGTAGGCTACACCTTC CASSREGQAVGYTF
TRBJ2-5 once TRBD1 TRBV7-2 TGTGCCAGCAGCTCCCTGGGACAGGGACAGGAGACCCAGTACTTC CASSSLGQGQETQYF
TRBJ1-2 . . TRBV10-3 TGTGCCATCAGTGAGTCGAAGGAGGCAGGTGGCTACACCTTC CAISESKEAGGYTF
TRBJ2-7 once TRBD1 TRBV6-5 TGTGCCAGCAGTTACTCGTCCGGGACAGGGAGACGCGAGCAGTACTTC CASSYSSGTGRREQYF
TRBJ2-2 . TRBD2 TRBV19 TGTGCCAGTAGTATCCTTAGCGGGTCAACCGGGGAGCTGTTTTTT CASSILSGSTGELFF
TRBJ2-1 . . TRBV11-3 TGTGCCAGCAGCTTAGGGGGGCTCCCCTACAATGAGCAGTTCTTC CASSLGGLPYNEQFF
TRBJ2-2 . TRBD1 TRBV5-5 TGTGCCAGCAGCGACAAAGTACCCGACAGGGGGCTTAACACCGGGGAGCTGTTTTTT CASSDKVPDRGLNTGELFF
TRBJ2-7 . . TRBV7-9 TGTGCCAGCAGCCTACTAAGTGCCTTCAGCTACGAGCAGTACTTC CASSLLSAFSYEQYF
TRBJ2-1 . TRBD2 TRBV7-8 TGTGCCAGCAGCTTATGGCTTAGCGGGGGTTATGAGCAGTTCTTC CASSLWLSGGYEQFF
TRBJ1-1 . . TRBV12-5 TGTGCTAGTGGTTTGGTAGGGTTATTAGGGGCTGAAGCTTTCTTT CASGLVGLLGAEAFF
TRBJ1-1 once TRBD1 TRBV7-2 TGTGCCAGCAGCTTAAAGGTGGGACAGGGGACTGAAGCTTTCTTT CASSLKVGQGTEAFF
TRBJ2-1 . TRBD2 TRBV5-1 TGCGCCAGCAGCTCTACTAGCGGACCTTACAATGAGCAGTTCTTC CASSSTSGPYNEQFF
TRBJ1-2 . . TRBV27 TGTGCCAGCAGTCTTCAACAGGGTAGAGGCTACACCTTC CASSLQQGRGYTF
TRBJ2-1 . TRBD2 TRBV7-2 TGTGCCAGCAGCCCCAGACTAGCGGGAGGGCCCGGTAACAATGAGCAGTTCTTC CASSPRLAGGPGNNEQFF
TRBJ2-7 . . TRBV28 TGTGCCAGCAGTCTACGGCGGGAGCAGTACTTC CASSLRREQYF
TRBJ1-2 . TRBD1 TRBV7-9 TGTGCCAGCAGCTCCCCCGACAGGGGGGACTATGGCTACACCTTC CASSSPDRGDYGYTF
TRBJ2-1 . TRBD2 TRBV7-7 TGTGCCAGCAGCTCCCTAGGAGGGGCGGGAGTTGGGAATGAGCAGTTCTTC CASSSLGGAGVGNEQFF
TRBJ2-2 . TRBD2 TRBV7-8 TGTGCCAGCAGCGAGACGGGACTAGCGGGAGAAGGGGCCGGGGAGCTGTTTTTT CASSETGLAGEGAGELFF
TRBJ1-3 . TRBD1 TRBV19 TGTGCCACCAACAGGGGGCTTGGAAACACCATATATTTT CATNRGLGNTIYF
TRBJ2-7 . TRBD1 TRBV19 TGTGCCAGTAGAAACAGGGGGCGTTTAGAGCAGTACTTC CASRNRGRLEQYF